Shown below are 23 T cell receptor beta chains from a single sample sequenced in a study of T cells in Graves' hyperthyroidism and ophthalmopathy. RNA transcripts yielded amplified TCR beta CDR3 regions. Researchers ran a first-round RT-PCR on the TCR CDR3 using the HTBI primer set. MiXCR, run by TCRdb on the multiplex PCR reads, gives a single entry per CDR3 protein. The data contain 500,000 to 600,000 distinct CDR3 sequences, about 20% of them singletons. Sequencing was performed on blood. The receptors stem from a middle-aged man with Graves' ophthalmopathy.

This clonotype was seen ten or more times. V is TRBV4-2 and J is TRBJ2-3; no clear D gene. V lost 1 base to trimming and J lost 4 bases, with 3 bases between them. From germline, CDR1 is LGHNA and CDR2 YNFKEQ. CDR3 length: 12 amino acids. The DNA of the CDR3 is TGTGCCAGCAGCCAAGCGGCAGATACGCAGTATTTT. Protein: CASSQAADTQYF.

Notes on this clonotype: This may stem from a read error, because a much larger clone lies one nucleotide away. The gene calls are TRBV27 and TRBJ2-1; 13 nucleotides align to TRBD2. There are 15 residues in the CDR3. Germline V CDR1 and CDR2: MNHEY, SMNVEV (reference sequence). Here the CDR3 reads CANSRRTSGGGEQFF. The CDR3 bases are TGTGCCAACAGTCGCCGGACTAGCGGGGGCGGGGAGCAGTTCTTC.

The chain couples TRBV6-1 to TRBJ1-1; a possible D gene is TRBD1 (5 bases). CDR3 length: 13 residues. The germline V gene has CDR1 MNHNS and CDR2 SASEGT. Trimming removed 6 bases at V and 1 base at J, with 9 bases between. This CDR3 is CASRDTGNTEAFF. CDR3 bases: TGTGCCAGCAGGGATACAGGGAACACTGAAGCTTTCTTT.

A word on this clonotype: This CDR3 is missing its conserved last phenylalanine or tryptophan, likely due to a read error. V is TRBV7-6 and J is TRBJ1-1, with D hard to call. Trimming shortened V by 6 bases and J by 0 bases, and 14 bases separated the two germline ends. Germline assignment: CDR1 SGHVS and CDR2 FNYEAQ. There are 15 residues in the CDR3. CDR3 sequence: CASRLWEGLNTEAFL. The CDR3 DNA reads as TGTGCCAGCAGACTTTGGGAGGGATTGAACACTGAAGCTTTCCTT.

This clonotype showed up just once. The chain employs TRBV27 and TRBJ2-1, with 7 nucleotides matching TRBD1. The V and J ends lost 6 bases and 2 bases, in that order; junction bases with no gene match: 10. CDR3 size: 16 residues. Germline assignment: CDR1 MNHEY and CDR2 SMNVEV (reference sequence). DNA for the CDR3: TGTGCCAGCAGCCAAGTCCGGGACAGAACCTACAATGAGCAGTTCTTC. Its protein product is CASSQVRDRTYNEQFF.

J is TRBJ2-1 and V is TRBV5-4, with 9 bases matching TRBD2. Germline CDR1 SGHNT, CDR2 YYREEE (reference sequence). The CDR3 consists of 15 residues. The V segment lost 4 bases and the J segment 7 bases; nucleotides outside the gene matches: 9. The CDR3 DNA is TGTGCCAGCAGCCGGGCTAGCGGGGCAGTGAATGAGCAGTTCTTC. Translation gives CASSRASGAVNEQFF. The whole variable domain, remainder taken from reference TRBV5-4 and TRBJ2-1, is ETGVTQSPTHLIKTRGQQVTLRCSSQSGHNTVSWYQQALGQGPQFIFQYYREEENGRGNFPPRFSGLQFPNYSSELNVNALELDDSALYLCASSRASGAVNEQFFGPGTRLTVL.

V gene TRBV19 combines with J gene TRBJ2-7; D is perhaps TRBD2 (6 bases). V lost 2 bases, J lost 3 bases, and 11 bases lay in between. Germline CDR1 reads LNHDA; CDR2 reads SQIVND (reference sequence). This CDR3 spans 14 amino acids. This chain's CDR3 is CASSIRGSYYEQYF. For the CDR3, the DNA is TGTGCCAGTAGTATACGGGGGTCCTACTACGAGCAGTACTTC.

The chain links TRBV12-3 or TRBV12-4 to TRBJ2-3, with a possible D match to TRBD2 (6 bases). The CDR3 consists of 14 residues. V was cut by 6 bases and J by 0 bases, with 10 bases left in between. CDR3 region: CASRTRASTDTQYF. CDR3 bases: TGTGCCAGCAGGACTAGGGCGAGCACAGATACGCAGTATTTT.

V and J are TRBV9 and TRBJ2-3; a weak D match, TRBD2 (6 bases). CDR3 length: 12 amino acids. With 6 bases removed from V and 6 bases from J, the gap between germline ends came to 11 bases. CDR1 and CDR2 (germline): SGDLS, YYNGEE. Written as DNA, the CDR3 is TGTGCCAGCACCAGTGGGGGGGATACGCAGTATTTT. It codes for CASTSGGDTQYF.

CDR3 sequence (DNA): TGCGCCAGCAGCTTGATCCCAGGGGGCAATCAGCCCCAGCATTTT. It is translated as CASSLIPGGNQPQHF. The J gene is TRBJ1-5, the V gene TRBV5-1, with D perhaps TRBD1 (6 bases). V lost 1 base to trimming and J lost 2 bases, with 10 bases between them. Per the germline V gene, CDR1 is SGHRS and CDR2 is YFSETQ. The CDR3 spans 15 residues.

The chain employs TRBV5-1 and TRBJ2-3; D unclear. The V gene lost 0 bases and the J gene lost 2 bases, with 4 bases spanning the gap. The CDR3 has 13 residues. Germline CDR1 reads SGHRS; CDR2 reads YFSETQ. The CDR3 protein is CASSLVLTDTQYF. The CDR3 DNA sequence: TGCGCCAGCAGCTTGGTCCTCACAGATACGCAGTATTTT.

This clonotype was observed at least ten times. The CDR3 bases are TGTGCCTGGAGTTTTGTTTCGGAGAATGAGCAGTTCTTC. It encodes CAWSFVSENEQFF. The chain employs TRBV30 and TRBJ2-1; D remains ambiguous. The CDR3 spans 13 residues. Germline CDR1 and CDR2: GTSNPN and SVGIG (reference sequence). The germline V and J ends were trimmed by 2 bases and 7 bases, with 12 bases remaining between them.

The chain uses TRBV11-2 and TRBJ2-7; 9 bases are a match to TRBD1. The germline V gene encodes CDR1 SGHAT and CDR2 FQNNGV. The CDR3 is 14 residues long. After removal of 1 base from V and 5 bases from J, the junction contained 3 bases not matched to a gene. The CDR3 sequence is CASSLADRGNEQYF. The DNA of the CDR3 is TGTGCCAGCAGCTTAGCGGACAGGGGAAACGAGCAGTACTTC. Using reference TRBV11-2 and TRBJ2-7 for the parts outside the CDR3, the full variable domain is EAGVAQSPRYKIIEKRQSVAFWCNPISGHATLYWYQQILGQGPKLLIQFQNNGVVDDSQLPKDRFSAERLKGVDSTLKIQPAKLEDSAVYLCASSLADRGNEQYFGPGTRLTVT.

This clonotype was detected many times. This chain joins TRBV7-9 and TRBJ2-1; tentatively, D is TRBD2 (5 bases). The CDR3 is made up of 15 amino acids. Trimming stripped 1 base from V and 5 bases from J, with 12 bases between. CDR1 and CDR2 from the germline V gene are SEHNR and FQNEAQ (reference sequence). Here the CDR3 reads CASSLVAGTDNEQFF. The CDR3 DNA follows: TGTGCCAGCAGCTTAGTTGCGGGTACCGACAATGAGCAGTTCTTC.

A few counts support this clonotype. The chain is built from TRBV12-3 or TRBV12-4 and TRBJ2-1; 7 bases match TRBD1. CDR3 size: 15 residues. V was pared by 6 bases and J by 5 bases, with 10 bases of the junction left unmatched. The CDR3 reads CASRPTGVGHNEQFF. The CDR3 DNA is TGTGCCAGCAGGCCTACAGGGGTGGGGCACAATGAGCAGTTCTTC.

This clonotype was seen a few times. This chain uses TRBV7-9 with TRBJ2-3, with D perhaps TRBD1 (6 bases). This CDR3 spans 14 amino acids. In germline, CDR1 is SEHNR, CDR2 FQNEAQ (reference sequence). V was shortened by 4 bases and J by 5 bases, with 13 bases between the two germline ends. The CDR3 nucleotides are TGTGCCAGCAGCTCCTACACCAGGGGAGATACGCAGTATTTT. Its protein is CASSSYTRGDTQYF.

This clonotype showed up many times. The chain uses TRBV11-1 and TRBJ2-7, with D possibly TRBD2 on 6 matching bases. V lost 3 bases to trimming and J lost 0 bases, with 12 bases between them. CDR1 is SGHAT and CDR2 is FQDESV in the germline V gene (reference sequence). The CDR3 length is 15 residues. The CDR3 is CASSLVAVSSYEQYF. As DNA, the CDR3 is TGTGCCAGCAGCTTGGTAGCGGTTAGCTCCTACGAGCAGTACTTC.

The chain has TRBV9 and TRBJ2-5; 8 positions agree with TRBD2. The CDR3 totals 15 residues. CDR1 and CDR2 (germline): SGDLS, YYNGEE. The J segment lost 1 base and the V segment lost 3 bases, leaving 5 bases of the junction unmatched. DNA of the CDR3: TGTGCCAGCAGCGGAACACGGGGGGGCCAAGAGACCCAGTACTTC. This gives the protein CASSGTRGGQETQYF. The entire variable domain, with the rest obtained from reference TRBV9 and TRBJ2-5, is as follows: DSGVTQTPKHLITATGQRVTLRCSPRSGDLSVYWYQQSLDQGLQFLIQYYNGEERAKGNILERFSAQQFPDLHSELNLSSLELGDSALYFCASSGTRGGQETQYFGPGTRLLVL.

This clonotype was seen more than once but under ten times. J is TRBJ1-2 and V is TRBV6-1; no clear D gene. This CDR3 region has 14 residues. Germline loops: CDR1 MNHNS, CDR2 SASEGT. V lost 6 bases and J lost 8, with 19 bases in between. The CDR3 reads CASSLPQEVRGYTF. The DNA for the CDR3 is TGTGCCAGCAGCCTCCCACAAGAAGTAAGGGGCTACACCTTC.

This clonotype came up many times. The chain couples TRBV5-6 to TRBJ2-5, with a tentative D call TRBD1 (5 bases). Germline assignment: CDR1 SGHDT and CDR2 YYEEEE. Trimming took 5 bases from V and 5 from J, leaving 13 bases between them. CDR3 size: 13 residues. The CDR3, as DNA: TGTGCCAGCAGGCGCAGGGCTAAGGAGACCCAGTACTTC. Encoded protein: CASRRRAKETQYF.

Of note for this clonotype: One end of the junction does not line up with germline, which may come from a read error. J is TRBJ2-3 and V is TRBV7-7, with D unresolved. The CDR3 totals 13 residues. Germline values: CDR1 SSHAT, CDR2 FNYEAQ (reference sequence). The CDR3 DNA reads TGTGCTAGCAGCAGATTCCAGGCGGATACGCAGTATTTT. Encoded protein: CASSRFQADTQYF.

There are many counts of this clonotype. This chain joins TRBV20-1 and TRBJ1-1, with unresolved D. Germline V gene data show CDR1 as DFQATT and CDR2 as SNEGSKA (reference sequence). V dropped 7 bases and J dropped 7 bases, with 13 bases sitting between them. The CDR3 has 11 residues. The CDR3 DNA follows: TGCAGTGTCCTTAGAATATTTGAAGCTTTCTTT. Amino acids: CSVLRIFEAFF.

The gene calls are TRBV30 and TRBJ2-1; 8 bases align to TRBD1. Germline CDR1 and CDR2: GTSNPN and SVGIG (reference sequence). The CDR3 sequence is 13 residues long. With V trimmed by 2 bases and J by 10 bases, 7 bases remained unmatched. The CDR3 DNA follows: TGTGCCTGGAGTCAACAGGGGGTGGGCGAGCAGTTCTTC. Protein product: CAWSQQGVGEQFF.